The 5 T cell receptor beta chains listed next were all sequenced from one sample in a study of cytomegalovirus exposure and HLA in healthy donors (dated by TCRdb to between 2016 and 2019). Libraries were built with the immunoSEQ multiplex PCR assay. TCRdb's version of the immuneACCESS table is confined to in-frame rearrangements and falls short of the full clone set. An unresolved V gene accounts for under half of the shortfall where checked; the remainder is of unknown origin. For this sample the table gives 150,000 to 200,000 clones, of which approximately 96% were detected only once. The ten biggest clones cover under 0.9% of the sample. The source material was PBMCs. Every receptor here comes from a woman aged 18 to 35 in good health and CMV-seronegative.

This chain connects TRBV7-3 to TRBJ2-6; perhaps TRBD2 as D (5 bases). Germline values: CDR1 SGHTA, CDR2 FQGTGA. V was cut by 1 base and J by 0 bases, with 10 bases left in between. The CDR3 is 17 amino acids. The CDR3, as DNA: TGTGCCAGCAGCTTAAGAGGGCGCCGCTCTGGGGCCAACGTCCTGACTTTC. This sequence encodes CASSLRGRRSGANVLTF.

V is TRBV6-5 and J is TRBJ2-3, with 7 bases matching TRBD1. The V and J ends lost 3 bases and 9 bases, in that order; junction bases with no gene match: 9. Germline V lookup: CDR1 MNHEY, CDR2 SVGAGI. The CDR3 runs 14 residues. DNA for the CDR3: TGTGCCAGCAGTTATGGGACAGCCGATCAAACGCAGTATTTT. This gives the protein CASSYGTADQTQYF.

The V gene is TRBV7-2, the J gene TRBJ1-6, with 8 bases identical to TRBD1. The V gene's germline CDR1 is SGHTA and CDR2 FQGNSA. V trimming: 0 bases; J trimming: 6 bases; junction bases outside the gene matches: 7. The CDR3 has 17 residues. CDR3 nucleotide sequence: TGTGCCAGCAGCTTAGCATCTCAGGGGGCAGGTAATTCACCCCTCCACTTT. Its translation is CASSLASQGAGNSPLHF.

V usage is TRBV7-9 and J usage is TRBJ2-7, with a weak D call TRBD1 (6 bases). CDR3 length: 14 amino acids. Germline assignment: CDR1 SEHNR and CDR2 FQNEAQ (reference sequence). Trimming cost V 5 bases and J 0 bases, with 11 bases left between them. This CDR3 reads CASSATTGSYEQYF. In nucleotides, the CDR3 is TGTGCCAGCAGCGCTACGACAGGCTCCTACGAGCAGTACTTC.

As concerns this clone: One end of the junction is discordant with germline, which a read error may explain. The chain carries TRBV7-8 and TRBJ2-7; possibly TRBD2 for D (5 bases). This CDR3 is 13 amino acids long. Germline V CDR1 and CDR2: SGHVS, FQNEAQ. This chain's CDR3 is CASSLGQPDFGDF. CDR3 DNA sequence: TGTGCCAGCAGCTTAGGGCAGCCGGATTTCGGGGACTTC.